The 26 T cell receptor beta chains reported below all come from one sample, sequenced in a study of blood T cell repertoires in COVID-19. Measured with immunoSEQ multiplex PCR; TCRdb has only the in-frame clones, and not every one. The data hold a few hundred thousand clones, with more than 80% observed a single time. The specimen sequenced was peripheral blood. All receptors come from a man between 18 and 35 years old who had recovered from COVID-19.

This CDR3 is CASSRGTVAYEQYF. As DNA, the CDR3 is TGTGCCAGCAGCCGGGGGACTGTGGCCTACGAGCAGTACTTC. This rearrangement joins TRBV4-2 to TRBJ2-7, with D possibly matching TRBD2 (6 bases). There are 14 residues in the CDR3. V was cut by 4 bases and J by 2 bases, with 12 bases left in between. The V gene's germline CDR1 is LGHNA and CDR2 YNFKEQ.

The chain is built from TRBV2 and TRBJ1-5; D is possibly TRBD1 (6 bases). Per the germline V gene, CDR1 is SNHLY and CDR2 is FYNNEI. V dropped 11 bases and J dropped 0 bases, with 14 bases sitting between them. The CDR3 contains 14 residues. This CDR3 is CAVGEGGSNQPQHF. The CDR3 nucleotides are TGTGCCGTCGGGGAGGGGGGTAGCAATCAGCCCCAGCATTTT.

The rearrangement links TRBV6-4 to TRBJ1-1, with D unresolved. The CDR3 extends over 12 amino acids. Per the germline V gene, CDR1 is MRHNA and CDR2 is SNTAGT. V was shortened by 6 bases and J by 6 bases, with 11 bases between the two germline ends. In DNA, the CDR3 is TGTGCCAGCAGAGGCCCTGAGGCTGAAGCTTTCTTT. Its translation is CASRGPEAEAFF.

On this clone: This same CDR3 is encoded by further DNA sequences in the sample. The chain is built from TRBV5-6 and TRBJ1-1; no reliable D call. This CDR3 is built from 12 residues. Germline V gene lookup returns CDR1 SGHDT and CDR2 YYEEEE. With 2 bases removed from V and 1 base from J, the gap between germline ends came to 3 bases. In nucleotides, the CDR3 is TGTGCCAGCAGCTTCAGGAACACTGAAGCTTTCTTT. This sequence encodes CASSFRNTEAFF.

This chain links TRBV3-1 (or the pseudogene TRBV3-2) with TRBJ2-2; 12 positions match TRBD2. CDR3 length equals 17 residues. Trimming at V came to 5 bases and at J to 6 bases, leaving 10 bases not matched to a gene. Germline V gene sequence: CDR1 LGHDT, CDR2 YNNKEL (reference sequence). CDR3 nucleotides: TGTGCCAGCAGCAACACCGGGACTAGCGGGTTAGCCGGGGAGCTGTTTTTT. It is translated as CASSNTGTSGLAGELFF.

The chain combines TRBV12-5 with TRBJ2-3; TRBD2 aligns across 11 bases. Germline CDR1 LGHNT, CDR2 FRNRAP. With V trimmed by 1 base and J by 6 bases, 6 bases remained unmatched. This CDR3 region has 16 residues. The CDR3 reads CASGLGLAGFGDTQYF. CDR3 coding DNA: TGTGCTAGTGGTTTGGGACTAGCGGGATTCGGGGATACGCAGTATTTT. The whole variable domain, filled in from reference TRBV12-5 and TRBJ2-3, reads DARVTQTPRHKVTEMGQEVTMRCQPILGHNTVFWYRQTMMQGLELLAYFRNRAPLDDSGMPKDRFSAEMPDATLATLKIQPSEPRDSAVYFCASGLGLAGFGDTQYFGPGTRLTVL.

The CDR3 region is CASSMGGRNEQYF. DNA for the CDR3: TGTGCCAGTAGTATGGGTGGGAGAAACGAGCAGTACTTC. V is TRBV19 and J is TRBJ2-7, with D possibly matching TRBD2 (5 bases). CDR1 LNHDA and CDR2 SQIVND come from the germline V gene (reference sequence). V dropped 3 bases and J dropped 5 bases, with 11 bases sitting between them. The CDR3 length is 13 residues.

The chain employs TRBV29-1 and TRBJ2-6; D is possibly TRBD1 (6 bases). CDR1 SQVTM and CDR2 ANQGSEA come from the germline V gene. Trimming left V 5 bases short and J 0 bases short, with 14 bases between. The CDR3 length is 16 residues. This CDR3 reads CSVSGTTTSGANVLTF. The CDR3 nucleotides are TGCAGCGTTTCCGGGACAACCACCTCTGGGGCCAACGTCCTGACTTTC.

The chain has TRBV7-9 and TRBJ2-3; 8 nucleotides match TRBD2. Germline V lookup: CDR1 SEHNR, CDR2 FQNEAQ (reference sequence). V was clipped by 4 bases and J by 0 bases; unmatched bases: 6. This CDR3 comprises 16 residues. Here the CDR3 reads CASSSRTSPSTDTQYF. The CDR3 DNA is TGTGCCAGCAGCTCACGGACTAGCCCTAGCACAGATACGCAGTATTTT.

The chain is built from TRBV6-5 and TRBJ2-3, with a tentative D call TRBD1 (5 bases). CDR1 and CDR2 (germline): MNHEY, SVGAGI. Between the trimmed V and J ends, which lost 2 bases and 7 bases, there was a span of 13 bases. This CDR3 has 14 residues. The CDR3 spells CASSYRRAFYTQYF. As DNA, the CDR3 is TGTGCCAGCAGTTACCGCAGGGCTTTCTATACGCAGTATTTT.

The chain carries TRBV5-1 and TRBJ1-2, with a tentative D call TRBD1 (5 bases). Germline V gene data show CDR1 as SGHRS and CDR2 as YFSETQ. The CDR3 covers 14 residues. V lost 0 bases and J lost 3, with 9 bases in between. The CDR3 DNA sequence: TGCGCCAGCAGCTTGGCCCCCAGGGACTATGGCTACACCTTC. It encodes CASSLAPRDYGYTF.

This chain connects TRBV2 to TRBJ1-5, with 11 bases aligning to TRBD1. The CDR3 runs to 16 residues. After removal of 8 bases from V and 0 bases from J, the junction contained 6 bases not matched to a gene. In germline, CDR1 is SNHLY, CDR2 FYNNEI. The CDR3 bases are TGTGCCAGCGGAGGACAGGGGGCCTCTAGCAATCAGCCCCAGCATTTT. It translates to CASGGQGASSNQPQHF.

The V call is TRBV7-3, the J call TRBJ2-1; 7 nucleotides line up with TRBD2. The V gene end was trimmed by 2 bases and the J gene end by 2 bases; junction bases not matched to a gene: 3. The CDR3 extends over 15 amino acids. Germline CDR1 SGHTA, CDR2 FQGTGA. This CDR3 reads CASSLGGGAYNEQFF. CDR3 DNA sequence: TGTGCCAGCAGCTTAGGCGGGGGTGCCTACAATGAGCAGTTCTTC.

This chain uses TRBV6-2 or TRBV6-3 with TRBJ2-1; 7 bases fit TRBD1. J was trimmed by 1 base and V by 5 bases; bases with no gene match: 8. The CDR3 loop spans 16 amino acids. The germline V gene has CDR1 MNHEY and CDR2 SVGEGT. CDR3 sequence reads: CASSPNYRGSYNEQFF. CDR3 nucleotides: TGTGCCAGCAGTCCGAATTACAGGGGATCCTACAATGAGCAGTTCTTC.

On this clone itself: The sample contains more than one DNA sequence encoding this CDR3. The chain links TRBV27 to TRBJ2-6; D gene unclear. Germline assignment: CDR1 MNHEY and CDR2 SMNVEV (reference sequence). Trimming shortened V by 8 bases and J by 0 bases, and 8 bases separated the two germline ends. The CDR3 length is 14 residues. The CDR3 here is CASRRSSGANVLTF. DNA for the CDR3: TGTGCCAGCCGCCGGTCCTCTGGGGCCAACGTCCTGACTTTC.

This chain uses TRBV5-1 with TRBJ2-1, with TRBD2 matching 9 bases. Germline assignment: CDR1 SGHRS and CDR2 YFSETQ. The CDR3 consists of 16 residues. The trim removed 7 bases at V and 4 bases at J, leaving 12 bases unmatched. The CDR3: CASELWGSGGYNEQFF. The CDR3 nucleotides read TGCGCCAGCGAACTCTGGGGTAGCGGGGGATACAATGAGCAGTTCTTC.

V is TRBV25-1 and J is TRBJ1-2, with 7 bases that match TRBD1. CDR3 size: 16 residues. CDR1 MGHDK and CDR2 SYGVNS come from the germline V gene. Losses at the gene ends were 0 bases for V and 3 bases for J; bases not matched to a gene: 7. The CDR3 nucleotides read TGTGCCAGCAGTGAATATGGCAGGGGGTCGGACTATGGCTACACCTTC. It encodes CASSEYGRGSDYGYTF.

CDR3 sequence reads: CASSPRETYEQYF. DNA of the CDR3: TGTGCCAGTAGTCCACGGGAAACCTACGAGCAGTACTTC. The chain recombines TRBV19 with TRBJ2-7; TRBD2 is a possible D gene (5 bases). Per germline, CDR1 LNHDA and CDR2 SQIVND (reference sequence). This CDR3 has 13 amino acids. The V end lost 5 bases, the J end lost 2 bases, and 10 bases lay between the germline ends.

This clone has a single count. The chain carries TRBV29-1 and TRBJ2-3; 11 bases align to TRBD2. This CDR3 comprises 18 residues. Trimming took 5 bases from V and 1 from J; bases not matched to a gene: 14. Germline V gene sequence: CDR1 SQVTM, CDR2 ANQGSEA. Written as DNA, the CDR3 is TGCAGCGTTCACTTGACTAGCGGGGCCGGTGGGGGCACAGATACGCAGTATTTT. Translated, it gives CSVHLTSGAGGGTDTQYF.

The rearrangement uses TRBV15 and TRBJ2-3; tentatively, D is TRBD2 (7 bases). The V end was cut by 1 base, the J end by 4 bases, with 12 bases between. Germline-derived CDR1 and CDR2 are LNHNV and YYDKDF (reference sequence). This CDR3 contains 15 residues. CDR3 sequence (DNA): TGTGCCACCAGCAGAGTGTACGGGGGGCCAGATACGCAGTATTTT. It encodes CATSRVYGGPDTQYF.

This clone was picked up one time. The chain employs TRBV4-3 and TRBJ2-5; D might be TRBD1 (7 bases). The germline V gene encodes CDR1 LGHNA and CDR2 YSLEER. The CDR3 consists of 16 residues. Trimming removed 3 bases at V and 4 bases at J, with 18 bases between. CDR3: CASSQQGGLEGETQYF. CDR3 bases: TGCGCCAGCAGCCAGCAGGGGGGTCTCGAGGGAGAGACCCAGTACTTC.

The chain combines TRBV6-2 or TRBV6-3 with TRBJ2-2; TRBD2 agrees at 7 bases. Germline V lookup: CDR1 MNHEY, CDR2 SVGEGT. This CDR3 contains 14 residues. J was trimmed by 5 bases and V by 5 bases; bases with no gene match: 5. CDR3 sequence (DNA): TGTGCCAGCAGTATTGGGGGAGGGACCGGGGAGCTGTTTTTT. Its protein product is CASSIGGGTGELFF.

CDR3 protein: CASSYGTGGYGSTDTQYF. CDR3 nucleotides: TGTGCCAGCAGCTACGGGACAGGGGGCTACGGGAGCACAGATACGCAGTATTTT. The V call is TRBV7-9, the J call TRBJ2-3, with 12 bases lining up with TRBD1. The V gene's germline CDR1 is SEHNR and CDR2 FQNEAQ (reference sequence). This CDR3 is 18 amino acids long. The V segment lost 4 bases and the J segment 0 bases; nucleotides outside the gene matches: 8.

The genes are TRBV5-6 and TRBJ2-1; maybe TRBD2 (6 bases). V was clipped by 2 bases and J by 6 bases, with 15 bases between them. This CDR3 is built from 15 residues. CDR1 and CDR2 (germline): SGHDT, YYEEEE. The CDR3 region has the DNA TGTGCCAGCAGCTTTGCGGGGCCACTCGGCAATGAGCAGTTCTTC. Translation gives CASSFAGPLGNEQFF.

The chain uses TRBV6-1 and TRBJ1-3; TRBD1 might be the D (5 bases). Germline V lookup: CDR1 MNHNS, CDR2 SASEGT. This CDR3 has 18 amino acids. Between the trimmed V and J ends, which lost 4 bases and 0 bases, there was a span of 19 bases. As DNA, the CDR3 is TGTGCCAGCAGTGGACGAGCCGCGACAGAGGTCTCTGGAAACACCATATATTTT. Translation: CASSGRAATEVSGNTIYF.

The chain has TRBV2 and TRBJ1-1, with no clear D. V shed 2 bases and J shed 3 bases, with 13 bases lying between them. Germline CDR1 is SNHLY and CDR2 is FYNNEI. The CDR3 is 15 residues long. The CDR3 DNA is TGTGCCAGCAGTGAACTCTCTTCCGGGGACACTGAAGCTTTCTTT. Translated: CASSELSSGDTEAFF.